The TCR beta chain under discussion was sequenced for a study of spatial heterogeneity in lung cancer. Study context: PBMC samples from follow-up, when available, were sequenced at a median of roughly two years post-resection. TCR and UMI combinations that were unique each appeared, on average, more than ten times in raw reads.

V lost 7 bases, J lost 4 bases, and 16 bases lay in between. Germline lookup yields CDR1 MNHEY and CDR2 SVGAGI. The CDR3 totals 14 residues. Unique molecular identifiers, one per molecule, were present on every TCR cDNA molecule. Each CDR3 protein gets one entry after TCRdb re-called the 5' RACE reads with MiXCR. This sample has 95,000 to 130,000 distinct CDR3 sequences; 9% to 15% occur once, and the top ten carry 16%. This clonotype occurred a few times. Specified time point: blood at routine non-recurrence follow-up after resection. Without sorting, whole RNA was sequenced from tumor, nontumor lung or frozen PBMC.

The receptor was derived from a male donor with early-stage non-small cell lung cancer. This specimen consisted of PBMCs, obtained at follow-up. The chain combines TRBV6-5 with TRBJ1-2; TRBD1 is a possible D gene (5 bases). CDR3 DNA sequence: TGTGCCAGCACCCAAGGACACCCTCTCTATGGCTACACCTTC. Translated: CASTQGHPLYGYTF.